The T cell receptor (beta chain) under discussion was sequenced for a study of CD8+CD57+ T cells in acquired aplastic anemia. In regard to this clonotype: What it recognizes is unknown.

Whole-study findings and limits: Patients and controls turned out to have roughly 30 CD8+ CDR3 sequences in common.

In germline, CDR1 is SGDLS, CDR2 YYNGEE. CDR3 size: 18 residues. V shed 5 bases, J shed 2 bases, and the junction held 13 bases outside the gene matches. Genomic DNA provided the template from which TCR beta VDJ and CDR3 profiles were obtained. TCRdb recomputed calls from the reads with MiXCR, one row per CDR3 protein. The table has about 210,000 distinct CDR3 sequences, almost 35% seen once. The TCR sequence derives from a human donor in good health, serving as a control. The sequenced material came from sorted CD4+, CD8+, or CD8+CD57+ T cells (not recorded which) from PBMCs. This rearrangement joins TRBV9 to TRBJ2-1, with 10 bases that match TRBD2. The CDR3 region has the DNA TGTGCCAGCAGTTACGGGGCTAGCGGGAGTAGGGCCTACAATGAGCAGTTCTTC. Translating gives CASSYGASGSRAYNEQFF.